The clone carrying this T cell receptor beta chain was found many times. Its antigen is not identified. TCRdb reprocessed the multiplex PCR reads with MiXCR, giving one entry per CDR3 protein. Here the sample spans a few hundred thousand distinct CDR3 sequences, approximately 36% being singletons. Trimming removed 5 bases from V and 4 bases from J; junction bases left unmatched: 10. From germline, CDR1 is LNHDA and CDR2 SQIVND (reference sequence). CDR3 length: 15 residues. The data are from a study of breast tumors, draining lymph nodes, adjacent tissues. Axillary draining lymph nodes of breast cancer patients supplied the node samples. General study points: Tumor T cell lymph node origin was a supported hypothesis, not proven. Most tumor T cells seemingly derive from lymph node, then expand in tumor. Tumor TCR diversity was below lymph nodes but above nontumor tissue. Tumor and nontumor repertoires were significantly more similar in luminal-like than in basal-like breast cancer.

The sequenced sample consisted of axillary lymph node tissue. This sequence was found in a female donor with breast cancer. Some clones in this sample may be carry-over from other donors' samples. The chain couples TRBV19 to TRBJ2-7; 8 bases agree with TRBD1. The CDR3 loop reads CASSLQTGAVYEQYF. The CDR3 DNA is TGTGCCAGTAGTCTCCAGACAGGGGCCGTTTACGAGCAGTACTTC.